This entry is about one T cell receptor (beta chain). Its antigen is currently unknown. The sample belongs to a study of cytomegalovirus exposure and HLA in healthy donors. Study findings and constraints: Later on, an analysis found that several of the most significant clusters appeared to be linked to common viral pathogens, which included parvovirus B19. Reports described diagnosis of cytomegalovirus status by the classifier as highly specific and sensitive. The likely explanation for a cluster of highly shared sequence variants was sequencing artifact. Fewer N-insertions than the approximately 700-donor mean were reportedly shown by an Asian-associated ancestry cluster in a later analysis.

V lost 4 bases and J lost 5; bases outside the gene matches: 10. The CDR3 runs 16 residues. Looked up from germline, CDR1 is SGHNT and CDR2 is YYREEE (reference sequence). PCR primers comprised 60 Vbeta and 13 Jbeta primers. Generated by immunoSEQ multiplex PCR, the TCRdb table keeps only in-frame clones and is missing some. The sample yields 160,000 or so clones, of which the top ten take up 2.1%. The source material was PBMCs. This chain uses TRBV5-4 with TRBJ2-5, with 11 positions matching TRBD1. This receptor was identified in a man aged 30-40 years in good health and CMV-seronegative. In nucleotides, the CDR3 is TGTGCCAGCAGCGAGATCCGGGACAGGGGGGAGGAGACCCAGTACTTC. As protein: CASSEIRDRGEETQYF.